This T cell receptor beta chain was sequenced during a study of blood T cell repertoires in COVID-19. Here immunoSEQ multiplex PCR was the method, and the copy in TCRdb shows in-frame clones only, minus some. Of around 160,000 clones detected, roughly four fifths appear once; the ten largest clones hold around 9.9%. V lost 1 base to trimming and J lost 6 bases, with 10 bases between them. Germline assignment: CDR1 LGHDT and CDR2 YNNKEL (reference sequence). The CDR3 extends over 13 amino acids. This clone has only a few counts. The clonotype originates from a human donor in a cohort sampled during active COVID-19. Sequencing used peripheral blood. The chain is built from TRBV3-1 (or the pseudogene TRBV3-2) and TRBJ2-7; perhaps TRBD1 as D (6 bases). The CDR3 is CASSQGRGREQYF. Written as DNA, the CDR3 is TGTGCCAGCAGCCAAGGCAGGGGTCGCGAGCAGTACTTC.